This T cell receptor beta chain was captured by sequencing in a study of shared clonotypes between healthy human individuals (dated by TCRdb to the early 2020s). Regarding the study in general: The cohort comprised a couple of women and a few men aged 18 to 49 years. For each donor, CD4 naive and CD4 memory were each given three plates, CD8 naive was given two plates, and CD8 memory was given one plate. Blood TCR repertoires of a handful of healthy adults were deeply sequenced to estimate repertoire size and the extent of clonotype sharing between individuals. Different laboratories and diverse techniques were used to prepare libraries and sequence TCR repertoires, to increase sequencing depth and limit assay-specific biases. Each donor's leukapheresis produced roughly between roughly 0.85 and 10 billion PBMCs. Overall study outcomes, separate from this receptor: When four donors were compared, the shared fraction of clonotypes was approximately 5% for naive CD4, over 3% for naive CD8, 2% to 2.5% for memory CD4, and around 0.37% for memory CD8. The genetic and exposure-history diversity represented was limited by the small number of donors. Sampling was restricted to blood, and TCR repertoires in tissues likely differ from the TCR repertoires found in blood. Rarefaction of sorted-subset datasets indicated incomplete sequencing despite the large sequencing depth. Pairwise subsampling indicated that sequencing depth was expected to affect the degree of clonotype sharing among donors. Naive subsets generally had larger estimated clonotype richness than memory subsets did. Compared with non-shared clonotypes, clonotypes shared by all four sorted-subset donors had higher generation probabilities.

In the germline V gene, CDR1 corresponds to WSHSY and CDR2 to SAAADI. The junction carries 14 bases between V and J, which are trimmed by 9 bases and 2 bases respectively. Counted from cysteine to phenylalanine, this CDR3 has 13 amino acids. Only the CDR3 DNA is retained, 39 bases long and in frame from the first base. Using the deep immunoSEQ assay, multiplex PCR amplified TCR CDR3 regions from genomic DNA. Genomic DNA extracted from each cell subset was distributed evenly over all wells of several immunoSEQ 96-well plates, and each plate served as one replicate. Each replicate PCR for sorted subsets received 150 to 250 ng genomic DNA, equal to 28,000 or so T cell genomes. Purified libraries were quantified with a Qubit 3.0 fluorometer, sized on a Bioanalyzer 2100, and re-quantified with the KAPA Library Quantification kit. Each immunoSEQ 96-well plate was sequenced on its own single-read 150-cycle Illumina NextSeq 550 flow cell. Per the source publication's procedure: The immunoSEQ output contained only junctional sequences without quality scores, so filtering could not match that applied to full-length reads. Sequences were annotated with PyIR, a Python wrapper for IgBLAST v1.9, and V/J genes and CDR3 were assigned using IMGT germline references. Any read was removed if the V/J assignment was weak (E-value above 1e-6), the CDR3 was missing, or the read contained stop codons, out-of-frame junctions, or ambiguous translated residues. V3J clonotypes were defined as sequences sharing an identical inferred V gene, J gene, and CDR3 amino acid sequence. The percentage overlap between two repertoires was calculated by dividing the number of shared unique clonotypes by the size of the smaller repertoire. Three approaches were used to assess repertoire richness: RTK rarefaction, the Chao1 estimator, and Recon v2.1 estimates of unobserved clonotypes. For all TCRbeta clonotypes obtained by the gDNA method from several donors, generation probabilities were computed with OLGA. TCRdb obtained this table from immuneACCESS and retained in-frame rearrangements with V and J assigned. These tables miss some clones; where compared with another copy, unresolved V genes account for less than half of the shortfall, and the remainder is unexplained. V and J calls and clone size are given by that table; D and trimming were obtained from the DNA. In all, the sample holds a few million clones, and about 94% of those were seen once. The ten most abundant clones make up approximately 1.6% of the sample.

CD8 naive samples consisted of CD45RO-negative cells that were positively selected for CCR7, yielding a CD45RA+CCR7+ population without TemRA cells. Donors were healthy HIV-negative adults with no recently reported acute infections or vaccinations. All donors were Caucasian adults living in Nashville, Tennessee, USA. Blood was obtained by leukapheresis, after which PBMCs were separated by Ficoll-Histopaque density gradient centrifugation and cryopreserved in liquid nitrogen vapor phase. Analytical flow cytometry was used to check the purity and quantity of each magnetically sorted T cell population. Genomic DNA was isolated from every sorted fraction and measured by UV absorbance on a Nanodrop 2000c. Notes on this clone: What this receptor recognizes is not known. No clone much larger than this one lies a single base away; base qualities are absent.

This receptor was taken from a young man in good health. Some clones in this sample may be carry-over from other donors' samples. This receptor chain uses TRBV10-2 and TRBJ2-7; TRBD1 is a possible D gene, resting on 5 matching bases. The sample consisted of naive CD8+ T cells from PBMCs. Sample cell subset or site, as interpreted from the label and publication: CD45RA+CCR7+. The CDR3: CASQSDSTYEQYF. The bases are TGCGCCAGTCAAAGTGACAGCACCTACGAGCAGTACTTC.